The 11 T cell receptor beta chains presented below share a single source sample, sequenced in a study of identical twins. TCRdb reprocessed the 5' RACE reads via MiXCR and lists one record per CDR3 protein. The sample holds fewer than 500,000 distinct CDR3 sequences, approximately 14% seen once. These same data were also listed under a study on yellow fever vaccine responses in identical twins.

Sequenced material: CD4+ T cells sorted from blood. These receptors came from a woman between 18 and 30 years old in good health.

This chain links TRBV19 with TRBJ1-5; 10 bases fit TRBD1. The CDR3 has 14 residues. V was clipped by 5 bases and J by 5 bases; unmatched bases: 3. Per germline, CDR1 LNHDA and CDR2 SQIVND (reference sequence). This CDR3 is CASSAGQGYQPQHF. CDR3 coding DNA: TGTGCCAGTAGTGCGGGACAGGGGTATCAGCCCCAGCATTTT.

This chain connects TRBV29-1 to TRBJ2-3; 8 bases match TRBD2. V gave up 5 bases and J gave up 2 bases; unmatched junction bases: 6. The CDR3 extends over 14 amino acids. Germline V gives CDR1 SQVTM, CDR2 ANQGSEA. CDR3 loop: CSVPAGGTTDTQYF. The CDR3 DNA reads as TGCAGCGTTCCTGCGGGAGGTACCACAGATACGCAGTATTTT.

The chain has TRBV11-3 and TRBJ2-2; TRBD2 matches at 7 bases. The CDR3 has 16 residues. The germline CDR1 and CDR2 sequences are SGHNT and YENEEA. Trimming at V came to 5 bases and at J to 6 bases, leaving 12 bases not matched to a gene. CDR3 in DNA: TGTGCCAGCAGCCCTGGGACCGGGAGCGGGGCCGGGGAGCTGTTTTTT. Its protein is CASSPGTGSGAGELFF.

This clonotype was seen only once. The chain recombines TRBV15 with TRBJ2-3; TRBD2 matches 7 bases. Germline V gene lookup returns CDR1 LNHNV and CDR2 YYDKDF (reference sequence). The CDR3 contains 16 residues. V lost 0 bases and J lost 5; bases outside the gene matches: 8. CDR3 bases: TGTGCCACCAGCAGAGATCGTGTCGGGAGGATAGATACGCAGTATTTT. Its translation: CATSRDRVGRIDTQYF.

The chain combines TRBV27 with TRBJ2-3; 10 nucleotides agree with TRBD2. Losses at the gene ends were 4 bases for V and 0 bases for J; bases not matched to a gene: 7. Per germline, CDR1 MNHEY and CDR2 SMNVEV (reference sequence). The CDR3 is 17 amino acids. The CDR3 protein is CASSSKTSGPSTDTQYF. In nucleotides, the CDR3 is TGTGCCAGCAGTTCGAAGACTAGCGGGCCTAGCACAGATACGCAGTATTTT.

The table lists this clonotype with many counts. This chain connects TRBV7-9 to TRBJ2-5; 8 bases are a match to TRBD1. The ends lost 5 bases at V and 4 bases at J; junction bases unmatched: 12. Germline V gene lookup returns CDR1 SEHNR and CDR2 FQNEAQ (reference sequence). The CDR3 spans 16 residues. This chain's CDR3 is CASSTGTGGPTETQYF. The CDR3 DNA sequence: TGTGCCAGCAGCACCGGGACAGGAGGTCCGACAGAGACCCAGTACTTC.

The J gene is TRBJ2-1, the V gene TRBV7-2, with TRBD2 matching 7 bases. The length of the CDR3 is 16 residues. Germline assignment: CDR1 SGHTA and CDR2 FQGNSA. V dropped 5 bases and J dropped 0; count of bases not matched to a gene: 7. The CDR3 reads CASSRSGGHSYNEQFF. CDR3 in DNA: TGTGCCAGCAGCCGATCGGGAGGCCACTCCTACAATGAGCAGTTCTTC.

J is TRBJ2-3 and V is TRBV29-1; D gene uncertain. Trimming took 3 bases from V and 1 from J, leaving 5 bases between them. The CDR3 runs to 12 residues. From germline, CDR1 is SQVTM and CDR2 ANQGSEA. Written as DNA, the CDR3 is TGCAGCGTTGATCAGGGCACAGATACGCAGTATTTT. Amino acids: CSVDQGTDTQYF.

In its sample, this clonotype was seen many times. The rearrangement joins TRBV20-1 to TRBJ1-1, with D unclear. V was trimmed by 0 bases and J by 9 bases, leaving 14 bases between them. The length of the CDR3 is 13 residues. CDR1 is DFQATT, CDR2 SNEGSKA, per germline (reference sequence). CDR3 sequence: CSARDQRQKKAFF. In DNA form, the CDR3 reads TGCAGTGCTAGAGATCAAAGGCAGAAGAAAGCTTTCTTT.

V gene TRBV28 combines with J gene TRBJ2-1, with TRBD2 identical over 8 bases. The CDR3 totals 12 residues. The germline gives CDR1 MDHEN, CDR2 SYDVKM. CDR3 nucleotide sequence: TGTGTAGCGGGGATATCCTACAATGAGCAGTTCTTC. This sequence encodes CVAGISYNEQFF.

This clonotype was observed many times. The genes are TRBV28 and TRBJ2-7; D not resolved. CDR3 length: 14 residues. Germline CDR1 reads MDHEN; CDR2 reads SYDVKM. Trimming pared 3 bases from V and 1 base from J, leaving 10 bases between. CDR3 DNA: TGTGCCAGCAGTTTTTTTGGCCAGTCCTACGAGCAGTACTTC. It codes for CASSFFGQSYEQYF.